Listed below are T cell receptor beta chains from one sample, sequenced in a study of long-term antiretroviral therapy in people with HIV. Clones were read by immunoSEQ multiplex PCR, and TCRdb kept only the in-frame ones, dropping some. The table shows about 39,000 clones, with approximately 85% occurring only once. Here the sequenced sample was unsorted PBMCs, taken 3.1 years after starting antiretroviral therapy. The receptors derive from a woman between 45 and 65 years old with HIV. Each CDR3 is given with its conserved first and last residue. D genes are given only for firm matches. Only some rows state a clone size, as once, few, many or a class for expanded clones.

d_gene	j_gene	abundance	v_gene	CDR3nt	CDR3aa
TRBD2	TRBJ2-7	.	TRBV10-2	TGCGCCAGCAGTGTAGCGGGGGTAACATGGGGTGAGCAGTACTTC	CASSVAGVTWGEQYF
TRBD1	TRBJ1-6	.	TRBV2	TGTGCCAGCAGTGAACGGACAGGGTCCTATAATTCACCCCTCCACTTT	CASSERTGSYNSPLHF
TRBD1	TRBJ1-5	.	TRBV4-1	TGCGCCAGCAGCCAGGACAGGTATCAGCCCCAGCATTTT	CASSQDRYQPQHF
.	TRBJ1-1	.	TRBV18	TGTGCCAGCTCACCAGGACAGATGAACACTGAAGCTTTCTTT	CASSPGQMNTEAFF
.	TRBJ2-1	.	TRBV5-5	TGTGCCAGCAGCCTCGGGCCCGACAATGAGCAGTTCTTC	CASSLGPDNEQFF
TRBD2	TRBJ2-1	.	TRBV4-2	TGTGCCAGCAGCCAAGTTACTAGCGGGAGGAAAAATGAGCAGTTCTTC	CASSQVTSGRKNEQFF
.	TRBJ2-7	few	TRBV7-9	TGTGCCAGCAGCGACGAAGGGTGGTACGAGCAGTACTTC	CASSDEGWYEQYF
.	TRBJ2-5	.	TRBV7-9	TGTGCCAGCAGCTTAGTATCCGGCAGGGCGGAGGAGACCCAGTACTTC	CASSLVSGRAEETQYF
.	TRBJ2-5	once	TRBV19	TGTGCCAGTAGTATAGTAGGGGCCGGGGAGACCCAGTACTTC	CASSIVGAGETQYF
TRBD1	TRBJ1-1	.	TRBV7-6	TGTGCCAGCAGCCCACGACAGGGAAGACCTGAAGCTTTCTTT	CASSPRQGRPEAFF
.	TRBJ1-3	.	TRBV6-1	TGTGCCAGCAGTGACAGGGGAGGAAACACCATATATTTT	CASSDRGGNTIYF
.	TRBJ2-7	.	TRBV7-8	TGTGCCAGCAGCTTAGGGAAATGGGGCTACGAGCAGTACTTC	CASSLGKWGYEQYF
TRBD1	TRBJ1-3	.	TRBV30	TGTGCCTCGGGACAGGCTGGAAACACCATATATTTT	CASGQAGNTIYF